Sequencing of this T cell receptor beta chain was carried out in a study of blood T cell repertoires in COVID-19. Living in under 30 US areas, the participants were between about 18 and 95 years of age. Authors' data handling: By means of reference gene primer amplification, nucleated cell counts were estimated. TCRdb keeps only in-frame clones here, not all; method: immunoSEQ multiplex PCR. V and J calls and clone size follow that table, whereas D and trimming were derived from the DNA. The table records roughly 200,000 clones, about 86% of them present only once. This CDR3 has 16 residues. V lost 4 bases to trimming and J lost 5 bases, with 15 bases between them. Germline-derived CDR1 and CDR2 are WSHSY and SAAADI.

The source is a woman in her 30s who had been exposed to COVID-19. The V and J genes are TRBV10-2 and TRBJ1-6, with TRBD1 as a possible D gene (6 bases). The source material was PBMCs or T cells enriched from blood (not recorded which). The CDR3 loop is CASSGGQGPNNSPLHF. The DNA for the CDR3 is TGCGCCAGCAGTGGTGGGCAGGGGCCAAATAATTCACCCCTCCACTTT.